A single sample gave rise to the 20 T cell receptor beta chains below, sequenced in a study of blood T cell repertoires in COVID-19. Assay used: immunoSEQ multiplex PCR; TCRdb lists only in-frame clones, some missing. The sample gives about 270,000 clones, about 88% of which show up once; around 3% is in the top ten. The sequencing input was PBMCs or T cells enriched from blood (not recorded which). Receptors were obtained from a woman aged 50 to 65 who had recovered from COVID-19.

The V gene is TRBV9, the J gene TRBJ2-7; 9 positions match TRBD1. Germline trimming cut 4 bases from V and 5 bases from J; bases unmatched to any gene: 10. Germline CDR1 reads SGDLS; CDR2 reads YYNGEE. This CDR3 contains 15 residues. The CDR3 DNA reads TGTGCCAGCAGCCCCAGGACAGGGGAAGCGGACGAGCAGTACTTC. Its protein is CASSPRTGEADEQYF. Based on the CDR3 plus reference TRBV9 and TRBJ2-7, the full variable domain is DSGVTQTPKHLITATGQRVTLRCSPRSGDLSVYWYQQSLDQGLQFLIQYYNGEERAKGNILERFSAQQFPDLHSELNLSSLELGDSALYFCASSPRTGEADEQYFGPGTRLTVT.

As concerns this clone: One junction end does not reproduce the germline sequence, and a read error may be involved. The V call is TRBV28, the J call TRBJ1-1, with D tentatively TRBD1 (5 bases). Germline loops: CDR1 MDHEN, CDR2 SYDVKM. The CDR3 length is 13 residues. CDR3 sequence (DNA): TGTGCCAGCAGGGGACTCATGAACACTGAGGCTTTCTTT. Protein sequence: CASRGLMNTEAFF. Drawing the rest from reference TRBV28 and TRBJ1-1, the complete variable domain is DVKVTQSSRYLVKRTGEKVFLECVQDMDHENMFWYRQDPGLGLRLIYFSYDVKMKEKGDIPEGYSVSREKKERFSLILESASTNQTSMYLCASRGLMNTEAFFGQGTRLTVV.

CDR3 protein: CASRAIYRGVGNTGELFF. In DNA, the CDR3 is TGTGCCAGCCGGGCTATCTACAGGGGAGTAGGGAACACCGGGGAGCTGTTTTTT. The rearrangement uses TRBV27 and TRBJ2-2; 7 bases agree with TRBD1. V dropped 8 bases and J dropped 1; count of bases not matched to a gene: 16. Per the germline V gene, CDR1 is MNHEY and CDR2 is SMNVEV (reference sequence). This CDR3 comprises 18 residues.

This clone was observed once. The rearrangement links TRBV2 to TRBJ1-2; TRBD1 matches at 9 bases. Trimming at V came to 10 bases and at J to 7 bases, leaving 7 bases not matched to a gene. The germline CDR1 and CDR2 sequences are SNHLY and FYNNEI. CDR3 length: 12 amino acids. CDR3 DNA: TGTGCCACCTCCGGGACAGGGTCTGGCTACACCTTC. Translated: CATSGTGSGYTF.

The chain links TRBV25-1 to TRBJ2-5, with 12 bases aligning to TRBD2. V trimming: 2 bases; J trimming: 2 bases; junction bases outside the gene matches: 9. This CDR3 is 18 amino acids long. Looked up from germline, CDR1 is MGHDK and CDR2 is SYGVNS. CDR3 nucleotides: TGTGCCAGCAGTGAAAAGAAACTAGCGGGAGGATTACAAGAGACCCAGTACTTC. Amino acid sequence: CASSEKKLAGGLQETQYF.

Written as DNA, the CDR3 is TGCAGCGTTGACAGGGGGACGGGGGAAAAACTGTTTTTT. Its translation: CSVDRGTGEKLFF. The V gene is TRBV29-1, the J gene TRBJ1-4, with TRBD1 matching 7 bases. The CDR3 runs to 13 residues. The germline gives CDR1 SQVTM, CDR2 ANQGSEA. V dropped 3 bases and J dropped 8; count of bases not matched to a gene: 6.

The chain recombines TRBV6-2 or TRBV6-3 with TRBJ2-1; TRBD2 agrees at 10 bases. Trimming at V came to 2 bases and at J to 7 bases, leaving 5 bases not matched to a gene. The CDR3 totals 15 residues. The germline CDR1 and CDR2 sequences are MNHEY and SVGEGT. The CDR3 DNA is TGTGCCAGCAGTTACGCTAGCGGGAGAATTAATGAGCAGTTCTTC. It is translated as CASSYASGRINEQFF.

The chain links TRBV10-2 to TRBJ1-1, with D possibly matching TRBD1 (5 bases). Deletions cut 3 bases from V and 3 bases from J, with 11 bases between. CDR3 size: 14 residues. Germline V CDR1 and CDR2: WSHSY, SAAADI. The CDR3 here is CASSDQAGDTEAFF. Written as DNA, the CDR3 is TGCGCCAGCAGTGATCAAGCGGGGGACACTGAAGCTTTCTTT.

The chain has TRBV5-1 and TRBJ2-2; TRBD1 matches 10 bases. The CDR3 is 18 amino acids. The trim removed 4 bases at V and 5 bases at J, leaving 14 bases unmatched. Germline V gives CDR1 SGHRS, CDR2 YFSETQ. The CDR3 DNA reads TGCGCCAGCAGCGGGCCCGGGACAGGGGACCCAATAACCGGGGAGCTGTTTTTT. Translating gives CASSGPGTGDPITGELFF. The full variable domain, its missing parts supplied by reference TRBV5-1 and TRBJ2-2, is KAGVTQTPRYLIKTRGQQVTLSCSPISGHRSVSWYQQTPGQGLQFLFEYFSETQRNKGNFPGRFSGRQFSNSRSEMNVSTLELGDSALYLCASSGPGTGDPITGELFFGEGSRLTVL.

The V call is TRBV7-3, the J call TRBJ2-5; TRBD2 agrees at 9 bases. The CDR3 contains 14 residues. The germline CDR1 and CDR2 sequences are SGHTA and FQGTGA. J was trimmed by 5 bases and V by 5 bases; bases with no gene match: 6. The CDR3 loop reads CASSAGGPWETQYF. The CDR3 bases are TGTGCCAGCAGCGCGGGAGGGCCTTGGGAGACCCAGTACTTC.

The chain combines TRBV28 with TRBJ1-2; D not certain. Per germline, CDR1 MDHEN and CDR2 SYDVKM. The germline V and J ends were trimmed by 4 bases and 5 bases, with 8 bases remaining between them. This CDR3 is built from 12 residues. CDR3: CASSSGEYGYTF. The CDR3 nucleotides are TGTGCCAGCAGTTCCGGGGAGTATGGCTACACCTTC.

The chain combines TRBV12-3 or TRBV12-4 with TRBJ1-4, with no clear D. The ends were cut back, 6 bases at V and 3 bases at J, with 8 bases in the middle. The CDR3 consists of 13 residues. The CDR3, as DNA: TGTGCCAGCAGCTCCGCGGCTAATGAAAAACTGTTTTTT. It is translated as CASSSAANEKLFF.

V and J are TRBV3-1 (or the pseudogene TRBV3-2) and TRBJ2-7, with 13 bases that match TRBD2. The CDR3 totals 17 residues. V lost 5 bases, J lost 1 base, and 8 bases stayed unmatched. CDR1 and CDR2 (germline): LGHDT, YNNKEL (reference sequence). CDR3 nucleotides: TGTGCCAGCAGCAAACTAGCGGGAGGGCCGGGGTCCTACGAGCAGTACTTC. Translation: CASSKLAGGPGSYEQYF.

The chain has TRBV7-2 and TRBJ2-5; weak D call: TRBD2 (6 bases). Germline V gene lookup returns CDR1 SGHTA and CDR2 FQGNSA. This CDR3 is 14 amino acids long. V lost 3 bases to trimming and J lost 3 bases, with 11 bases between them. The CDR3: CASSFAGLKETQYF. CDR3 nucleotides: TGTGCCAGCAGCTTTGCGGGACTCAAAGAGACCCAGTACTTC.

This chain joins TRBV4-3 and TRBJ1-6; TRBD1 aligns across 10 bases. Germline V gives CDR1 LGHNA, CDR2 YSLEER. The CDR3 covers 16 residues. The trim removed 4 bases at V and 9 bases at J, leaving 9 bases unmatched. Here the CDR3 reads CASSPLAGQGVSPLHF. DNA for the CDR3: TGCGCCAGCAGCCCTCTCGCAGGACAGGGGGTTTCACCCCTCCACTTT.

This chain joins TRBV25-1 and TRBJ2-3; unclear D gene. The ends were cut back, 3 bases at V and 0 bases at J, with 13 bases in the middle. The V gene's germline CDR1 is MGHDK and CDR2 SYGVNS. The length of the CDR3 is 16 residues. CDR3 sequence (DNA): TGTGCCAGCAGTGACAGACATCTTTCTAGCACAGATACGCAGTATTTT. Its translation: CASSDRHLSSTDTQYF.

This chain joins TRBV4-2 and TRBJ1-4; the D gene is possibly TRBD1 (5 bases). CDR3 length: 19 residues. Per the germline V gene, CDR1 is LGHNA and CDR2 is YNFKEQ. Trimming removed 3 bases from V and 0 bases from J, with 20 bases in between. CDR3 loop: CASSHPPTGGSATNEKLFF. CDR3 coding DNA: TGTGCCAGCAGCCACCCCCCAACGGGGGGTTCCGCAACTAATGAAAAACTGTTTTTT.

This clone occurred once. This sequence joins TRBV28 and TRBJ1-1; possibly TRBD1 for D (5 bases). The CDR3 is 13 amino acids. Germline V gives CDR1 MDHEN, CDR2 SYDVKM. Trimming removed 5 bases at V and 4 bases at J, with 11 bases between. The CDR3: CASSGPTATEAFF. The CDR3 DNA is TGTGCCAGCAGTGGCCCGACAGCCACTGAAGCTTTCTTT.

The rearrangement joins TRBV2 to TRBJ2-7, with D possibly being TRBD1 (6 bases). Germline V lookup: CDR1 SNHLY, CDR2 FYNNEI. Trimming removed 7 bases at V and 6 bases at J, with 28 bases between. The CDR3 runs to 17 residues. The CDR3, as DNA: TGTGCCAGCACCACAGGAAGGGGGTTAGCGAGAGGGGGCGAGCAGTACTTC. Protein product: CASTTGRGLARGGEQYF.

The chain combines TRBV15 with TRBJ1-1; no reliable D call. Germline loops: CDR1 LNHNV, CDR2 YYDKDF (reference sequence). Trimming took 0 bases from V and 3 from J, leaving 8 bases between them. The CDR3 covers 14 residues. CDR3 nucleotides: TGTGCCACCAGCAGAGAACAGCCGTACACTGAAGCTTTCTTT. Translation: CATSREQPYTEAFF.